Listed below are T cell receptor beta chains from one sample, sequenced in a study of shared clonotypes between healthy human individuals. Measured with immunoSEQ multiplex PCR; TCRdb has only the in-frame clones, and not every one. The sample lists 850,000 to 1,200,000 clones; 65% to 75% were seen once. The sample was memory CD4+ T cells sorted from blood. The receptors come from a young man in good health. CDR3s include the opening cysteine and the closing phenylalanine or tryptophan. Fields, in order: CDR3 length, clone size, V gene, D gene, J gene, CDR3 DNA, CDR3 protein. The D gene is left open where the match is weak. Clone size is shown for a subset of rows, as once, few, many or a class of expanded clone.

length: 13; size: .; V: TRBV29-1; D: .; J: TRBJ2-3; DNA: TGCAGCGTTGGGAAGAAGTTGACAGATACGCAGTATTTT; CDR3: CSVGKKLTDTQYF
length: 11; size: few; V: TRBV29-1; D: .; J: TRBJ1-1; DNA: TGCAGCGTCCGACAATACACTGAAGCTTTCTTT; CDR3: CSVRQYTEAFF
length: 13; size: .; V: TRBV29-1; D: .; J: TRBJ1-5; DNA: TGCAGCGTTGGAGGTTATAGCAATCAGCCCCAGCATTTT; CDR3: CSVGGYSNQPQHF
length: 15; size: once; V: TRBV30; D: .; J: TRBJ1-1; DNA: TGTGCCTGGAGTTCATCCCTGACAGTGAACACTGAAGCTTTCTTT; CDR3: CAWSSSLTVNTEAFF
length: 14; size: .; V: TRBV7-2; D: TRBD1; J: TRBJ2-5; DNA: TGTGCCAGCAGCTCGGGACAGAAGCAAGAGACCCAGTACTTC; CDR3: CASSSGQKQETQYF
length: 16; size: .; V: TRBV6-5; D: .; J: TRBJ2-3; DNA: TGTGCCAGCAGTTGGGGGACGGGGGATGGCACAGATACGCAGTATTTT; CDR3: CASSWGTGDGTDTQYF
length: 13; size: .; V: TRBV5-1; D: TRBD2; J: TRBJ2-7; DNA: TGCGCCAGCAGCCCGGGGGGGGCCCACGAGCAGTACTTC; CDR3: CASSPGGAHEQYF
length: 13; size: few; V: TRBV7-8; D: .; J: TRBJ2-5; DNA: TGTGCCAGCAGCCTCCGGGTCCAAGAGACCCAGTACTTC; CDR3: CASSLRVQETQYF
length: 16; size: .; V: TRBV5-1; D: TRBD1; J: TRBJ1-6; DNA: TGCGCCAGCAGCTTGGCCTCTGACAGGGGGAATTCACCCCTCCACTTT; CDR3: CASSLASDRGNSPLHF
length: 18; size: .; V: TRBV27; D: TRBD1; J: TRBJ2-2; DNA: TGTGCCAGCAGTTCTCCCCTGCAGGGGGCCTATTCCACCGGGGAGCTGTTTTTT; CDR3: CASSSPLQGAYSTGELFF
length: 18; size: .; V: TRBV7-9; D: TRBD1; J: TRBJ2-2; DNA: TGTGCCAGCAGCTTAGGTTCCTGGACAGGGGAGAACACCGGGGAGCTGTTTTTT; CDR3: CASSLGSWTGENTGELFF
length: 17; size: .; V: TRBV5-1; D: TRBD2; J: TRBJ2-3; DNA: TGCGCCAGCAGCATGGATAGCGGGGGATGGGGCACAGATACGCAGTATTTT; CDR3: CASSMDSGGWGTDTQYF
length: 15; size: few; V: TRBV7-3; D: .; J: TRBJ2-6; DNA: TGTGCCAGCAGCTTAGGTGCTTCTGGGGCCAACGTCCTGACTTTC; CDR3: CASSLGASGANVLTF
length: 14; size: .; V: TRBV6-5; D: .; J: TRBJ1-4; DNA: TGTGCCAGCAGCACCAGTTCAACTAATGAAAAACTGTTTTTT; CDR3: CASSTSSTNEKLFF
length: 18; size: .; V: TRBV4-3; D: TRBD2; J: TRBJ2-7; DNA: TGCGCCAGCAGCCAAGATGAAGAGCGGGAGGTTCTCTCCTACGAGCAGTACTTC; CDR3: CASSQDEEREVLSYEQYF
length: 12; size: few; V: TRBV6-5; D: TRBD1; J: TRBJ1-1; DNA: TGTGCCAGCAGTAGACAGGGTGATGAAGCTTTCTTT; CDR3: CASSRQGDEAFF
length: 16; size: many; V: TRBV27; D: .; J: TRBJ2-5; DNA: TGTGCCAGCAGTTTCACCGGGACAAAGATTCAAGAGACCCAGTACTTC; CDR3: CASSFTGTKIQETQYF
length: 15; size: .; V: TRBV19; D: TRBD2; J: TRBJ2-6; DNA: TGTGCCAGTACCGGAGGGAGGGCTGGGGCCAACGTCCTGACTTTC; CDR3: CASTGGRAGANVLTF
length: 15; size: .; V: TRBV5-6; D: .; J: TRBJ1-2; DNA: TGTGCCGGCAGCATCCGAGGGACATCCTTCGTGGGCTACACCTTC; CDR3: CAGSIRGTSFVGYTF
length: 15; size: .; V: TRBV6-4; D: TRBD1; J: TRBJ1-4; DNA: TGTGCCAGCGGGGACAGGGTAGCCGATGATGAAAAACTGTTTTTT; CDR3: CASGDRVADDEKLFF
length: 16; size: .; V: TRBV13; D: TRBD1; J: TRBJ2-3; DNA: TGTGCCAGCAGCCGAAGGTGGGACAGGGGTACAGATACGCAGTATTTT; CDR3: CASSRRWDRGTDTQYF
length: 15; size: .; V: TRBV14; D: TRBD1; J: TRBJ2-7; DNA: TGTGCCAGCAGCCCCACCTGGGACAGGAGCTACGAGCAGTACTTC; CDR3: CASSPTWDRSYEQYF
length: 15; size: .; V: TRBV6-5; D: .; J: TRBJ1-1; DNA: TGTGCCAGCAGTTACTCCGGCAGGGGACACACTGAAGCTTTCTTT; CDR3: CASSYSGRGHTEAFF
length: 13; size: .; V: TRBV10-3; D: TRBD1; J: TRBJ1-1; DNA: TGTGCCATCAACACAGGGGAGAACACTGAAGCTTTCTTT; CDR3: CAINTGENTEAFF
length: 15; size: once; V: TRBV5-1; D: .; J: TRBJ2-7; DNA: TGCGCCAGCAGCTTGGAGGGGGGATCCGCCTACGAGCAGTACTTC; CDR3: CASSLEGGSAYEQYF
length: 15; size: .; V: TRBV5-1; D: .; J: TRBJ1-1; DNA: TGCGCCAGCAGCTTGGAGGGGTCAGGCGGGACTGAAGCTTTCTTT; CDR3: CASSLEGSGGTEAFF
length: 16; size: many; V: TRBV27; D: TRBD1; J: TRBJ2-7; DNA: TGTGCCAGCAGTCCTACCCGTGGGACAGGGTTCCACGAGCAGTACTTC; CDR3: CASSPTRGTGFHEQYF
length: 16; size: .; V: TRBV6-1; D: .; J: TRBJ1-1; DNA: TGTGCCAGCAGTGAAGCGTCGTCCAAGGGGAACACTGAAGCTTTCTTT; CDR3: CASSEASSKGNTEAFF
length: 14; size: once; V: TRBV15; D: .; J: TRBJ1-2; DNA: TGTGCCACCAGCAAGCTTCCGGGACTGGGTGGCTACACCTTC; CDR3: CATSKLPGLGGYTF
length: 15; size: .; V: TRBV10-3; D: TRBD2; J: TRBJ2-1; DNA: TGTGCCATCAGTGGAATAATAGCGGGTTACAATGAGCAGTTCTTC; CDR3: CAISGIIAGYNEQFF
length: 14; size: .; V: TRBV11-1; D: .; J: TRBJ1-1; DNA: TGTGCCAGCAGCTTTTCAGCGGGGCACACTGAAGCTTTCTTT; CDR3: CASSFSAGHTEAFF
length: 14; size: .; V: TRBV6-5; D: .; J: TRBJ2-4; DNA: TGTGCCAGCAGTTCTGGGTCCGCGGGGAACATTCAGTACTTC; CDR3: CASSSGSAGNIQYF
length: 16; size: .; V: TRBV5-4; D: TRBD1; J: TRBJ2-2; DNA: TGTGCCAGCAGCTTGGCCAGGGGGTCGGACACCGGGGAGCTGTTTTTT; CDR3: CASSLARGSDTGELFF
length: 15; size: .; V: TRBV7-9; D: TRBD1; J: TRBJ1-3; DNA: TGTGCCAGCAGTTCGACAGGGTTAGCTGGAAACACCATATATTTT; CDR3: CASSSTGLAGNTIYF
length: 14; size: .; V: TRBV19; D: .; J: TRBJ1-6; DNA: TGTGCCAGTAGTATAGCCAAAGGTGAATCACCCCTCCACTTT; CDR3: CASSIAKGESPLHF
length: 14; size: .; V: TRBV6-1; D: .; J: TRBJ2-3; DNA: TGTGCCAGCAGTGCGGCGGGGAGCACAGATACGCAGTATTTT; CDR3: CASSAAGSTDTQYF
length: 13; size: .; V: TRBV9; D: .; J: TRBJ1-1; DNA: TGTGCCAGCAGCGCGGACGGGAACACTGAAGCTTTCTTT; CDR3: CASSADGNTEAFF
length: 14; size: .; V: TRBV9; D: .; J: TRBJ1-2; DNA: TGTGCCAGCAGCGCGGACGGGCTGGGTAGTGGCTACACCTTC; CDR3: CASSADGLGSGYTF
length: 12; size: .; V: TRBV6-1; D: .; J: TRBJ1-2; DNA: TGTGCCAGCAGTGCTTTGGACTATGGCTACACCTTC; CDR3: CASSALDYGYTF
length: 14; size: .; V: TRBV6-5; D: .; J: TRBJ1-4; DNA: TGTGCCAGCAGCCCGAGACGGGAAAGTGAAAAACTGTTTTTT; CDR3: CASSPRRESEKLFF
length: 15; size: .; V: TRBV7-9; D: TRBD1; J: TRBJ1-3; DNA: TGTGCCAGCAGCCTGACAGGGGGCGTTGGAAACACCATATATTTT; CDR3: CASSLTGGVGNTIYF
length: 14; size: .; V: TRBV5-4; D: .; J: TRBJ2-7; DNA: TGTGCCAGCAGCTTAAGGCCCTCCTCCTACGAGCAGTACTTC; CDR3: CASSLRPSSYEQYF
length: 14; size: once; V: TRBV5-1; D: .; J: TRBJ1-2; DNA: TGCGCCAGCAGCGACTCGGTGAGGAGTGGGGGCTACACCTTC; CDR3: CASSDSVRSGGYTF
length: 17; size: few; V: TRBV9; D: .; J: TRBJ2-3; DNA: TGTGCCAGCAGCCCTCGGAGTGTGCAGGCGCCCACAGATACGCAGTATTTT; CDR3: CASSPRSVQAPTDTQYF
length: 14; size: .; V: TRBV7-2; D: .; J: TRBJ1-6; DNA: TGTGCCAGCAGCCAGGACACCAATAATTCACCCCTCCACTTT; CDR3: CASSQDTNNSPLHF
length: 17; size: .; V: TRBV11-3; D: .; J: TRBJ2-2; DNA: TGTGCCAGCAGCTTAGGAGTAAGCGTCGCGAACACCGGGGAGCTGTTTTTT; CDR3: CASSLGVSVANTGELFF
length: 13; size: .; V: TRBV19; D: .; J: TRBJ1-5; DNA: TGTGCCAGTAGTATAGCCGGAAATCAGCCCCAGCATTTT; CDR3: CASSIAGNQPQHF
length: 14; size: .; V: TRBV4-2; D: .; J: TRBJ2-5; DNA: TGTGCCAGCAGCCAAGATCGGGGGCAAGAGACCCAGTACTTC; CDR3: CASSQDRGQETQYF
length: 15; size: many; V: TRBV18; D: TRBD1; J: TRBJ2-5; DNA: TGTGCCAGCTCACCAGGGGCAGGGGGCGCAGAGACCCAGTACTTC; CDR3: CASSPGAGGAETQYF
length: 18; size: few; V: TRBV4-1; D: TRBD2; J: TRBJ2-3; DNA: TGCGCCAGCAGCCAAGTTCTAGCGGGGGGCCTTTCCCCAGATACGCAGTATTTT; CDR3: CASSQVLAGGLSPDTQYF
length: 11; size: .; V: TRBV29-1; D: TRBD2; J: TRBJ2-7; DNA: TGCAGCGCCGAACGGGGGGGAGAGCAGTACTTC; CDR3: CSAERGGEQYF
length: 18; size: .; V: TRBV23-1; D: TRBD1; J: TRBJ1-1; DNA: TGCGCCAGCAGTCAATCAGGAGAGACAGGGGGCCCGGACACTGAAGCTTTCTTT; CDR3: CASSQSGETGGPDTEAFF
length: 14; size: .; V: TRBV28; D: TRBD1; J: TRBJ1-2; DNA: TGTGCCAGCAGTTCTGGACAGGGGATTTTAGGCTACACCTTC; CDR3: CASSSGQGILGYTF
length: 15; size: .; V: TRBV6-1; D: TRBD2; J: TRBJ2-2; DNA: TGTGCCAGCACCCAGCGGGGGAGCAACACCGGGGAGCTGTTTTTT; CDR3: CASTQRGSNTGELFF
length: 16; size: .; V: TRBV11-2; D: .; J: TRBJ1-3; DNA: TGTGCCAGCAGCTTAGGGAGCCATATCTCTGGAAACACCATATATTTT; CDR3: CASSLGSHISGNTIYF
length: 16; size: .; V: TRBV11-1; D: TRBD1; J: TRBJ2-5; DNA: TGTGCCAGCAGCCCGAGGGGGCCATCCTCGGGGGAGACCCAGTACTTC; CDR3: CASSPRGPSSGETQYF
length: 13; size: once; V: TRBV28; D: .; J: TRBJ1-6; DNA: TGTGCCAGCAGGTGGGGGGGAGCGCCCCCCCTCCACTTT; CDR3: CASRWGGAPPLHF
length: 14; size: .; V: TRBV30; D: TRBD1; J: TRBJ1-4; DNA: TGTGCCTGGAGAGTACCTGGACAGGGCGGAAAACTGTTTTTT; CDR3: CAWRVPGQGGKLFF
length: 13; size: .; V: TRBV10-2; D: .; J: TRBJ2-3; DNA: TGCGCCAGCAGTGGGGGGGGCACAGATACGCAGTATTTT; CDR3: CASSGGGTDTQYF
length: 14; size: .; V: TRBV6-5; D: TRBD1; J: TRBJ1-2; DNA: TGTGCCAGCACGCGAACAGGGGGCAACTATGGCTACACCTTC; CDR3: CASTRTGGNYGYTF